This T cell receptor beta chain comes out of a study of blood T cells in healthy people across ages. This CDR3 contains 14 residues. The V end lost 4 bases, the J end lost 3 bases, and 13 bases lay between the germline ends. Germline CDR1 and CDR2: MGHRA and YSYEKL. This clonotype showed up many times. The second PCR ran about 6 to 12 cycles with a sample-barcoded 5' primer and J-beta primers. Every cDNA molecule carried a tag from a template-switch adaptor bearing 12 random nucleotides. TCRdb processed the 5' RACE reads anew with MiXCR; each CDR3 protein has one entry. The repertoire holds roughly 1.5 million distinct CDR3 sequences, with 40% to 45% as singletons.

Material: blood. The rearrangement uses TRBV4-1 and TRBJ2-7; a possible D gene is TRBD1 (5 bases). This clonotype was sampled from a woman between 18 and 29 years old in good health. CDR3 sequence: CASSPRVQDYEQYF. CDR3 bases: TGCGCCAGCAGCCCCAGGGTACAAGACTACGAGCAGTACTTC.